This T cell receptor (beta chain) comes out of a study of blood T cell repertoires in COVID-19. Methods used by the authors: Amplification of reference gene primers was used by the study to estimate nucleated cell counts. Some clones are missing from TCRdb's copy, which holds only in-frame ones; the method was immunoSEQ multiplex PCR. The DNA was the basis for D and trimming; V, J and clone size are from that table. The sample lists about 320,000 clones, approximately 89% seen once, with around 5% in the top ten. This CDR3 contains 19 residues. The germline V gene encodes CDR1 SGHRS and CDR2 YFSETQ. V lost 1 base to trimming and J lost 0 bases; unmatched junction nucleotides: 9. Resolution of symptoms, clearance, or two negative PCRs was present in recovered Cohort 3 donors.

The TCR originated in a man aged 30-40 years who had recovered from COVID-19. The V call is TRBV5-1, the J call TRBJ2-3; 12 positions agree with TRBD2. Sequenced sample: PBMCs or T cells enriched from blood (not recorded which). CDR3 loop: CASSLRPWTSGESTDTQYF. CDR3 sequence (DNA): TGCGCCAGCAGCTTGAGACCGTGGACTAGCGGGGAGAGCACAGATACGCAGTATTTT.